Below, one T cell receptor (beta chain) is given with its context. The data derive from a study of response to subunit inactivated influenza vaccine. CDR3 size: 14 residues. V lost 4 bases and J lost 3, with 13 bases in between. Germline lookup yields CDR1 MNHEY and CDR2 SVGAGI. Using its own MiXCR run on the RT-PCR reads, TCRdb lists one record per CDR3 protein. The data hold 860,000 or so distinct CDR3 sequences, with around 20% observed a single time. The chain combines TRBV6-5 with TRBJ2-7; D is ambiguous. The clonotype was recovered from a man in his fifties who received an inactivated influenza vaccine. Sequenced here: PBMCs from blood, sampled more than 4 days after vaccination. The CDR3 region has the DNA TGTGCCAGCAGTTCCGCCCCAATACACTACGAGCAGTACTTC. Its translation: CASSSAPIHYEQYF.